Described below is a single T cell receptor beta chain sequence and its context. The source of the sample is a study of OX40 agonist ivuxolimab in advanced cancers. Looking at the study overall: Antecedent anti-PD-1, anti-PD-L1 or anti-CTLA-4 therapy was permissible, with roughly 36% having received some. Three patients responded partially, comprising one with hepatocellular carcinoma and two with cutaneous melanoma.

V was clipped by 1 base and J by 2 bases, with 12 bases between them. The CDR3 has 16 amino acids. Germline CDR1 and CDR2: SEHNR and FQNEAQ (reference sequence). Profiling relied on immunoSEQ multiplex PCR, and the TCRdb table lists in-frame clones only, not all of them. This table holds 85,000 to 100,000 clones, around 90% found once. This rearrangement joins TRBV7-9 to TRBJ1-3; possibly TRBD1 for D (5 bases). This clonotype was sampled from an adult with an advanced solid tumor such as melanoma, head and neck, liver or kidney cancer. The material was CD4+ or CD8+ T cells sorted from blood, obtained in a trial of the OX40 agonist ivuxolimab. CDR3 region: CASSLGSGLTGNTIYF. CDR3 bases: TGTGCCAGCAGCTTAGGATCAGGGTTGACTGGAAACACCATATATTTT.